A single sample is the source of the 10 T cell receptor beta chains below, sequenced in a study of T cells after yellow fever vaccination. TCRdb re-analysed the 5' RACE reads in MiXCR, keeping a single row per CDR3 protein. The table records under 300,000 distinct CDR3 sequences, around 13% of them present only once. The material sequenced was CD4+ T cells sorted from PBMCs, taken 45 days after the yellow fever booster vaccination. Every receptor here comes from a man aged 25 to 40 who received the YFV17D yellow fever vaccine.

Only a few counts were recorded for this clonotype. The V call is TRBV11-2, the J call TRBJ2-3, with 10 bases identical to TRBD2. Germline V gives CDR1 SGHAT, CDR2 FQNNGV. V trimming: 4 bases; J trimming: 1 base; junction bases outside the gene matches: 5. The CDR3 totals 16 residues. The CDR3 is CASSWTSGGGTDTQYF. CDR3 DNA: TGTGCCAGCAGCTGGACTAGCGGAGGGGGCACAGATACGCAGTATTTT.

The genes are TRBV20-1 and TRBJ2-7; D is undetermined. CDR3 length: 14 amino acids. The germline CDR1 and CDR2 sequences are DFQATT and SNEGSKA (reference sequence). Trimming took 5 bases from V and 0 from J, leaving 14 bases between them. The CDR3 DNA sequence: TGCAGTGCTGCCCCCCGACTGGTCTCCTACGAGCAGTACTTC. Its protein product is CSAAPRLVSYEQYF.

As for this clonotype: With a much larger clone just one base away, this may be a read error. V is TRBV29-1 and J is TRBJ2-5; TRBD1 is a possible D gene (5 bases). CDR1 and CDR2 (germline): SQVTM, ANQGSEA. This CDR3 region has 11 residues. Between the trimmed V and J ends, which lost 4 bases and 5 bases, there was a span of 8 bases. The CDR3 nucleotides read TGCAGCGTTGCCAGGGTGGAGACCCAGTACTTC. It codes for CSVARVETQYF.

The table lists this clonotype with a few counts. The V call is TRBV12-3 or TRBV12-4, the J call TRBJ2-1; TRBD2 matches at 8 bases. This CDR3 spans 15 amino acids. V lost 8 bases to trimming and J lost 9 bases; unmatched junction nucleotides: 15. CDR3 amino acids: CASAQPGTRYAEQFF. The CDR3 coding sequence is TGTGCCAGCGCCCAACCCGGGACTAGGTACGCTGAGCAGTTCTTC.

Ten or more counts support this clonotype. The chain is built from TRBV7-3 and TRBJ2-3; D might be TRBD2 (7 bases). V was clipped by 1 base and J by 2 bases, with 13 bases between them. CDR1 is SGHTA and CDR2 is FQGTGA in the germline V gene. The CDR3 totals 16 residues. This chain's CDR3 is CASSLKGGRNTDTQYF. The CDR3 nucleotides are TGTGCCAGCAGCTTAAAGGGGGGGCGAAACACAGATACGCAGTATTTT.

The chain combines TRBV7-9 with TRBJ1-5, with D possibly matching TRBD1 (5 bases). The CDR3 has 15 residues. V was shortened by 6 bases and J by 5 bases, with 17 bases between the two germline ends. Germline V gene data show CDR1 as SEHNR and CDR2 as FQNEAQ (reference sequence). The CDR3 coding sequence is TGTGCCAGCAGGGAGGGTAGGCAAGGGGATCAGCCCCAGCATTTT. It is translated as CASREGRQGDQPQHF.

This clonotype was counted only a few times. CDR3 nucleotides: TGCAGCGTTAGGGGCCCGGAGGGGACCCAGTACTTC. Translated, it gives CSVRGPEGTQYF. The chain recombines TRBV29-1 with TRBJ2-5; D is perhaps TRBD2 (6 bases). This CDR3 has 12 residues. V was clipped by 5 bases and J by 7 bases, with 14 bases between them. Germline CDR1 reads SQVTM; CDR2 reads ANQGSEA.

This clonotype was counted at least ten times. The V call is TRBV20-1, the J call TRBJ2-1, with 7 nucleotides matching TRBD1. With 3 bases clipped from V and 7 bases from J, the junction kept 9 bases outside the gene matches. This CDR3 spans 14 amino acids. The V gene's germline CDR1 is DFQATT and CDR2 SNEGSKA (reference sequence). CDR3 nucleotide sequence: TGCAGTGCTAGTTTTAGGGGGCGATCGAATGAGCAGTTCTTC. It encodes CSASFRGRSNEQFF.

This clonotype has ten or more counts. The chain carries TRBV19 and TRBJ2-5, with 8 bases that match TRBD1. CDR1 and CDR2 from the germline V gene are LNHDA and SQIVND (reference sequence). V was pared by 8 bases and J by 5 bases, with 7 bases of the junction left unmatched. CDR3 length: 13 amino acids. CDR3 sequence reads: CASGRGQGETQYF. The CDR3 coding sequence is TGTGCCAGTGGCCGCGGACAGGGTGAGACCCAGTACTTC.

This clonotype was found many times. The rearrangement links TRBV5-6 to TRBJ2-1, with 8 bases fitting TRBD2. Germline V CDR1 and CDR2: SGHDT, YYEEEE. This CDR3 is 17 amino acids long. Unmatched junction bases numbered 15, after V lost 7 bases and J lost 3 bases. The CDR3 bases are TGTGCCAGCGTTAGGTCGGGAGGGCCTAAAAACTACAATGAGCAGTTCTTC. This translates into CASVRSGGPKNYNEQFF.